The 3 T cell receptor beta chains below come from one sample, sequenced in a study of siplizumab effects on memory and regulatory T cells. Clones were read by immunoSEQ multiplex PCR, and TCRdb kept only the in-frame ones, dropping some. The sample has tens of thousands of clones, roughly nine tenths seen once; the top ten hold roughly 28%. The sequenced sample consisted of CD8+ T cells sorted from blood. Every receptor here comes from a human donor in good health.

This sequence joins TRBV9 and TRBJ2-2; 7 bases line up with TRBD2. Germline lookup yields CDR1 SGDLS and CDR2 YYNGEE. This CDR3 is built from 17 residues. With 3 bases clipped from V and 4 bases from J, the junction kept 12 bases outside the gene matches. The CDR3 sequence is CASSAEVAGVFTGELFF. The CDR3 DNA follows: TGTGCCAGCAGCGCAGAGGTGGCGGGAGTGTTCACCGGGGAGCTGTTTTTT.

The chain carries TRBV6-5 and TRBJ1-1; possibly TRBD1 for D (5 bases). The CDR3 is 12 residues long. The V end was cut by 10 bases, the J end by 4 bases, with 13 bases between. Germline CDR1 MNHEY, CDR2 SVGAGI. For the CDR3, the DNA is TGTGCCACCGTGTGGGGGACCACTGAAGCTTTCTTT. This translates into CATVWGTTEAFF.

The genes are TRBV19 and TRBJ2-2; 7 positions match TRBD1. This CDR3 is 16 amino acids long. The V gene's germline CDR1 is LNHDA and CDR2 SQIVND (reference sequence). Trimming at V came to 4 bases and at J to 2 bases, leaving 7 bases not matched to a gene. The CDR3 sequence: CASSRDRVYNTGELFF. The CDR3 region has the DNA TGTGCCAGTAGTAGAGACAGGGTTTACAACACCGGGGAGCTGTTTTTT.